This is a list of T cell receptor beta chains from one sample in a study of blood T cell repertoires in COVID-19. This table comes from immunoSEQ multiplex PCR, and its TCRdb copy is limited to in-frame clones, with some not included. Among over 200,000 clones listed, around 83% were seen once. The sequenced sample was PBMCs or T cells enriched from blood (not recorded which). The source of these receptors is a woman aged 35 to 49 who had recovered from COVID-19. Both conserved end residues are part of each CDR3. D genes are given only for firm matches. Clone size, where shown, is once, few, many, or a class for clones that have expanded.

>TRBV5-1|-|TRBJ1-1|TRBD1
CASSSGQGTEAFF
TGCGCCAGCAGCTCGGGACAGGGGACTGAAGCTTTCTTT
>TRBV2|-|TRBJ1-3|-
CASSESYTIYF
TGTGCCAGCAGTGAATCATACACCATATATTTT
>TRBV19|-|TRBJ2-2|-
CASSRQNTGELFF
TGTGCCAGTAGTAGACAAAACACCGGGGAGCTGTTTTTT
>TRBV11-3|-|TRBJ1-1|-
CASSPSPGETEAFF
TGTGCCAGCAGCCCATCACCGGGGGAAACTGAAGCTTTCTTT
>TRBV2|-|TRBJ2-1|TRBD2
CASSGPTSAYEQFF
TGTGCCAGCAGTGGGCCGACTAGCGCCTATGAGCAGTTCTTC
>TRBV30|-|TRBJ2-7|-
CAWSALGRGSYEQYF
TGTGCCTGGAGCGCCCTGGGGCGGGGCTCCTACGAGCAGTACTTC
>TRBV6-1|-|TRBJ1-4|-
CASSEAGSLNEKLFF
TGTGCCAGCAGTGAAGCTGGGAGCCTTAATGAAAAACTGTTTTTT
>TRBV27|-|TRBJ2-4|TRBD1
CAVGGRNIQYF
TGTGCGGTAGGGGGCCGGAACATTCAGTACTTC
>TRBV3-1/TRBV3-2|-|TRBJ2-1|-
CASSQASDSYNEQFF
TGTGCCAGCAGCCAAGCTAGCGACTCCTACAATGAGCAGTTCTTC
>TRBV7-9|-|TRBJ2-3|-
CASSLGGLLLYTDTQYF
TGTGCCAGCAGCTTAGGCGGACTCCTTCTATACACAGATACGCAGTATTTT
>TRBV30|-|TRBJ1-1|-
CAWKQEGRTEAFF
TGTGCCTGGAAGCAGGAAGGGAGAACTGAAGCTTTCTTT
>TRBV19|-|TRBJ2-7|TRBD2
CASSRLAGTSYEQYF
TGTGCCAGTAGTAGGCTAGCGGGCACGTCCTACGAGCAGTACTTC
>TRBV7-2|-|TRBJ2-2|TRBD2
CASSLEVGLAGDPGELFF
TGTGCCAGCAGCTTAGAGGTGGGACTAGCGGGAGATCCCGGGGAGCTGTTTTTT
>TRBV27|few|TRBJ1-5|-
CASSLSPPGGEWGLYSNQPQHF
TGTGCCAGCAGTTTATCGCCCCCCGGGGGGGAATGGGGGCTATATAGCAATCAGCCCCAGCATTTT
>TRBV12-3/TRBV12-4|-|TRBJ2-3|-
CAAGGHNTDTQYF
TGTGCCGCCGGGGGTCATAACACAGATACGCAGTATTTT
>TRBV18|-|TRBJ2-7|TRBD2
CASSLTSLSGALSYEQYF
TGTGCCAGCTCACTTACCTCCTTAAGCGGGGCCCTCTCCTACGAGCAGTACTTC
>TRBV30|-|TRBJ2-5|-
CAWLQETQYF
TGTGCCTGGCTCCAAGAGACCCAGTACTTC
>TRBV5-1|-|TRBJ1-1|-
CASSLGREGNEAFF
TGCGCCAGCAGCTTGGGTCGGGAGGGGAATGAAGCTTTCTTT
>TRBV19|-|TRBJ2-3|-
CASMSTRGGGTDTQYF
TGTGCCAGTATGTCAACGAGGGGGGGAGGAACAGATACGCAGTATTTT
>TRBV18|-|TRBJ1-2|TRBD1
CASSTTGGAYGYTF
TGTGCCAGCTCAACGACAGGGGGCGCCTATGGCTACACCTTC
>TRBV6-5|-|TRBJ2-1|TRBD1
CASSQTGGEQFF
TGTGCCAGCAGCCAGACAGGGGGAGAGCAGTTCTTC
>TRBV27|few|TRBJ2-7|TRBD2
CASRPTTGLAGNLLYEQYF
TGTGCCAGCAGACCAACAACGGGACTAGCGGGCAACCTGCTCTACGAGCAGTACTTC
>TRBV11-3|-|TRBJ1-4|TRBD1
CASSPRDSNEKLFF
TGTGCCAGCAGCCCGAGGGACAGTAATGAAAAACTGTTTTTT
>TRBV14|once|TRBJ2-1|-
CASSHSRNEQFF
TGTGCCAGCAGCCACTCGCGGAATGAGCAGTTCTTC
>TRBV2|few|TRBJ2-2|TRBD2
CASKGLADAGELFF
TGTGCCAGCAAGGGACTAGCGGATGCCGGGGAGCTGTTTTTT
>TRBV9|-|TRBJ1-2|-
CASSPLEDQGFF
TGTGCCAGCAGCCCCCTCGAGGACCAGGGATTTTTC
>TRBV5-1|-|TRBJ1-2|TRBD1
CASSVDRVYGYTF
TGCGCCAGCAGCGTAGACAGGGTCTATGGCTACACCTTC
>TRBV19|-|TRBJ2-2|TRBD1
CASKTGQANTGELFF
TGTGCCAGTAAAACCGGACAGGCGAACACCGGGGAGCTGTTTTTT
>TRBV2|-|TRBJ2-5|-
CASSSGGGGQETQYF
TGTGCCAGCAGTAGCGGAGGGGGGGGTCAAGAGACCCAGTACTTC
>TRBV28|-|TRBJ1-4|TRBD1
CASSHPVSGGGEKLFF
TGTGCCAGCAGTCACCCCGTCTCAGGGGGAGGTGAAAAACTGTTTTTT